A selection of T cell receptor beta chains follows, all from one sample in a study of T cell responses to AZD1222 COVID-19 vaccine. Sequencing was performed with immunoSEQ multiplex PCR; in TCRdb, only in-frame clones are kept and a portion is missing. This sample has 150,000 or so clones, with 85% to 95% found just once. The material sequenced was peripheral blood, taken on day 0 of AZD1222 vaccination. All receptors derive from an adult in good health. The CDR3 runs from the conserved cysteine through the conserved F or W. A D gene is named only where the DNA matches it firmly. Clone size is shown for a subset of rows, as once, few, many or a class of expanded clone.

abundance: NA
j_gene: TRBJ1-2
d_gene: NA
v_gene: TRBV19
CDR3aa: CASSQTLYGYTF
CDR3nt: TGTGCCAGTAGTCAGACCCTCTATGGCTACACCTTC

abundance: NA
j_gene: TRBJ1-3
d_gene: NA
v_gene: TRBV19
CDR3aa: CASSSGVPGNTIYF
CDR3nt: TGTGCCAGTAGTAGTGGGGTGCCTGGAAACACCATATATTTT

abundance: NA
j_gene: TRBJ1-2
d_gene: TRBD1
v_gene: TRBV7-9
CDR3aa: CASSLPTGQGYTF
CDR3nt: TGTGCCAGCAGCCTCCCGACAGGGCAAGGCTACACCTTC

abundance: NA
j_gene: TRBJ2-1
d_gene: NA
v_gene: TRBV7-3
CDR3aa: CASSLRSGTYNEQFF
CDR3nt: TGTGCCAGCAGCTTAAGGAGCGGAACCTACAATGAGCAGTTCTTC

abundance: few
j_gene: TRBJ2-1
d_gene: NA
v_gene: TRBV15
CDR3aa: CATSRGRGTNLYNEQFF
CDR3nt: TGTGCCACCAGCAGAGGGAGGGGTACCAACCTCTACAATGAGCAGTTCTTC

abundance: NA
j_gene: TRBJ1-1
d_gene: NA
v_gene: TRBV18
CDR3aa: CASYPGMGGADAFF
CDR3nt: TGTGCCAGCTATCCGGGAATGGGGGGAGCTGACGCTTTCTTT

abundance: NA
j_gene: TRBJ2-7
d_gene: NA
v_gene: TRBV30
CDR3aa: CAWTLGGGYEQYF
CDR3nt: TGTGCCTGGACGCTAGGAGGGGGCTACGAGCAGTACTTC

abundance: NA
j_gene: TRBJ1-2
d_gene: TRBD1
v_gene: TRBV6-5
CDR3aa: CASSQGVGYTF
CDR3nt: TGTGCCAGCAGCCAGGGGGTCGGCTACACCTTC

abundance: NA
j_gene: TRBJ1-5
d_gene: NA
v_gene: TRBV28
CDR3aa: CASSLQGASNQPQHF
CDR3nt: TGTGCCAGCAGTTTACAGGGCGCGAGCAATCAGCCCCAGCATTTT

abundance: NA
j_gene: TRBJ1-6
d_gene: NA
v_gene: TRBV28
CDR3aa: CASKLGTQNSPLHF
CDR3nt: TGTGCCAGCAAATTGGGAACCCAGAATTCACCCCTCCACTTT

abundance: NA
j_gene: TRBJ2-2
d_gene: NA
v_gene: TRBV27
CDR3aa: CASSLWGELAGELFF
CDR3nt: TGTGCCAGCAGTTTATGGGGGGAGCTCGCCGGGGAGCTGTTTTTT

abundance: NA
j_gene: TRBJ2-1
d_gene: NA
v_gene: TRBV29-1
CDR3aa: CSVVGSNEQFF
CDR3nt: TGCAGCGTTGTTGGCTCCAATGAGCAGTTCTTC

abundance: NA
j_gene: TRBJ1-1
d_gene: NA
v_gene: TRBV6-2/TRBV6-3
CDR3aa: CASSPDITEAFF
CDR3nt: TGTGCCAGCAGTCCAGACATCACTGAAGCTTTCTTT

abundance: NA
j_gene: TRBJ2-5
d_gene: NA
v_gene: TRBV3-1/TRBV3-2
CDR3aa: CASSQDMTAIGETQYF
CDR3nt: TGTGCCAGCAGCCAAGATATGACTGCCATTGGAGAGACCCAGTACTTC

abundance: NA
j_gene: TRBJ1-5
d_gene: NA
v_gene: TRBV27
CDR3aa: CASRETYYSNQPQHF
CDR3nt: TGTGCCAGCAGAGAGACGTACTATAGCAATCAGCCCCAGCATTTT

abundance: NA
j_gene: TRBJ1-2
d_gene: NA
v_gene: TRBV19
CDR3aa: CASSEALGYGYTF
CDR3nt: TGTGCCAGTAGTGAGGCCCTGGGGTATGGCTACACCTTC

abundance: NA
j_gene: TRBJ2-1
d_gene: NA
v_gene: TRBV5-6
CDR3aa: CASSLSEGPYNEQFF
CDR3nt: TGTGCCAGCAGCTTGTCGGAGGGGCCCTACAATGAGCAGTTCTTC

abundance: NA
j_gene: TRBJ1-1
d_gene: NA
v_gene: TRBV11-2
CDR3aa: CASSSPPNTEAFF
CDR3nt: TGTGCCAGCAGCTCCCCCCCAAACACTGAAGCTTTCTTT

abundance: NA
j_gene: TRBJ1-2
d_gene: TRBD1
v_gene: TRBV6-5
CDR3aa: CASSTGGWGYGYTF
CDR3nt: TGTGCCAGCAGTACAGGGGGCTGGGGATATGGCTACACCTTC

abundance: NA
j_gene: TRBJ2-2
d_gene: NA
v_gene: TRBV5-5
CDR3aa: CASSLFAGRTGELFF
CDR3nt: TGTGCCAGCAGCTTGTTCGCGGGTCGCACCGGGGAGCTGTTTTTT

abundance: NA
j_gene: TRBJ2-5
d_gene: NA
v_gene: TRBV18
CDR3aa: CASSPPRRRGYQETQYF
CDR3nt: TGTGCCAGCTCACCACCTCGGCGAAGGGGGTACCAAGAGACCCAGTACTTC

abundance: NA
j_gene: TRBJ2-3
d_gene: NA
v_gene: TRBV5-5
CDR3aa: CASSLMGGRGTDTQYF
CDR3nt: TGTGCCAGCAGCTTAATGGGAGGTCGGGGCACAGATACGCAGTATTTT

abundance: NA
j_gene: TRBJ2-5
d_gene: NA
v_gene: TRBV5-5
CDR3aa: CASSFWTLETQYF
CDR3nt: TGTGCCAGCAGCTTTTGGACCTTAGAGACCCAGTACTTC

abundance: NA
j_gene: TRBJ2-3
d_gene: TRBD2
v_gene: TRBV10-3
CDR3aa: CAISEASGPTDTQYF
CDR3nt: TGTGCCATCAGTGAGGCTAGCGGCCCCACAGATACGCAGTATTTT

abundance: NA
j_gene: TRBJ2-2
d_gene: NA
v_gene: TRBV5-5
CDR3aa: CASSLASYAGTPTGELFF
CDR3nt: TGTGCCAGCAGCTTGGCGTCGTATGCCGGGACCCCCACCGGGGAGCTGTTTTTT

abundance: NA
j_gene: TRBJ2-2
d_gene: NA
v_gene: TRBV30
CDR3aa: CAWANTGELFF
CDR3nt: TGTGCCTGGGCGAACACCGGGGAGCTGTTTTTT